These T cell receptor beta chains were read from a single sample in a study of CD4 T cells in relation to SARS-CoV-2 and coronaviruses. No antigen is known for these receptors. Using immunoSEQ multiplex PCR, the repertoire was profiled, and TCRdb retains in-frame clones only, with some absent. Among about 38,000 clones listed, 77% were seen once. Sequencing was carried out using memory CD4+ T cells from PBMCs, cultured in vitro. Every receptor here comes from an adult with COVID-19. CDR3s include the opening cysteine and the closing phenylalanine or tryptophan. The D gene is left open where the match is weak. Clone size is shown for a subset of rows, as once, few, many or a class of expanded clone.

abundance,v_gene,j_gene,d_gene,len,CDR3nt,CDR3aa
-,TRBV3-1/TRBV3-2,TRBJ2-2,TRBD1,15,TGTGCCAGCAGCCTAGACAGGGTCGACACCGGGGAGCTGTTTTTT,CASSLDRVDTGELFF
few,TRBV6-5,TRBJ2-1,TRBD1,14,TGTGCCAGCAGATTCATGACAGGGCTGAATGAGCAGTTCTTC,CASRFMTGLNEQFF
-,TRBV28,TRBJ2-1,-,15,TGTGCCAGCAGTTACGCTCCTCTCTCCTACAATGAGCAGTTCTTC,CASSYAPLSYNEQFF
-,TRBV15,TRBJ2-1,-,19,TGTGCCACCAGCAACCCACGGGCGCGTTTTTATAAGGATTACAATGAGCAGTTCTTC,CATSNPRARFYKDYNEQFF
-,TRBV11-3,TRBJ2-3,TRBD1,16,TGTGCCAGCAGCTCGACCCGGGACAGGGCATCAAATACGCAGTATTTT,CASSSTRDRASNTQYF
-,TRBV6-1,TRBJ2-7,-,12,TGTGCCAGCAGTGAAGCTAACTACGAGCAGTACTTC,CASSEANYEQYF
-,TRBV29-1,TRBJ1-1,TRBD1,13,TGCAGCGCCTACAGGGGGCTGAACACTGAAGCTTTCTTT,CSAYRGLNTEAFF
-,TRBV5-1,TRBJ2-7,TRBD1,15,TGCGCCAGCAGCCCAAAACAGGGGGCAAATTACGAGCAGTACTTC,CASSPKQGANYEQYF
-,TRBV6-5,TRBJ1-1,-,12,TGTGCCAGCGGGCCGAGGGGGACTGAAGCTTTCTTT,CASGPRGTEAFF
few,TRBV10-3,TRBJ2-1,TRBD2,13,TGTGCCATCAGTGAGCGAACTAGCGATGAGCAGTTCTTC,CAISERTSDEQFF
-,TRBV5-1,TRBJ1-2,TRBD1,12,TGCGCCAGCAGGGGACAGGTTTATGGCTACACCTTC,CASRGQVYGYTF
-,TRBV28,TRBJ2-5,-,14,TGTGCCAGCAGTTCGCCGGGGAGCCAAGAGACCCAGTACTTC,CASSSPGSQETQYF
-,TRBV6-5,TRBJ2-3,-,13,TGTGCCAGCAGTTCCGGGATTGTCGATACGCAGTATTTT,CASSSGIVDTQYF
-,TRBV4-3,TRBJ1-2,-,15,TGCGCCAGCAGCCAAGATGCCACAGGGAGCTATGGCTACACCTTC,CASSQDATGSYGYTF
-,TRBV27,TRBJ2-5,TRBD1,14,TGTGCCAGCGCAATGGGACAGTTGGTGGAGACCCAGTACTTC,CASAMGQLVETQYF
-,TRBV21-1,TRBJ2-7,-,18,TGTGCCAGCAGCAAGGAAATACTAGGAGGCCATGGGGACCACGAGCAGTACTTC,CASSKEILGGHGDHEQYF
-,TRBV19,TRBJ1-5,TRBD1,15,TGTGCCAGTAGGGGGGGCCGGACAGGGGATCAGCCCCAGCATTTT,CASRGGRTGDQPQHF
-,TRBV7-2,TRBJ1-3,-,13,TGTGCCAGCAGCTTTGACTCCGTTCGCACCATATATTTT,CASSFDSVRTIYF
-,TRBV19,TRBJ2-7,TRBD2,12,TGTGCCAGTAGTCCCGGGGGGTACGAGCAGTACTTC,CASSPGGYEQYF
-,TRBV20-1,TRBJ2-7,-,13,TGCAGTGCTAGTTTGGGCAGCACCTACGAGCAGTACTTC,CSASLGSTYEQYF
once,TRBV6-5,TRBJ2-1,TRBD2,15,TGTGCCAGCAGACGGGCACTAGCGGGAGGGCCCGGGCAGTTCTTC,CASRRALAGGPGQFF
-,TRBV25-1,TRBJ2-2,TRBD1,15,TGTGCCAGCAGTGCTAGGGACAGGAACACCGGGGAGCTGTTTTTT,CASSARDRNTGELFF
-,TRBV28,TRBJ1-1,-,13,TGTGCCACCGGGGGGACGGGAGGCACTGAAGCTTTCTTT,CATGGTGGTEAFF
-,TRBV14,TRBJ2-7,-,11,TGTGCCAGCAGCCACTCTAGGGAGCAGTACTTC,CASSHSREQYF
few,TRBV7-9,TRBJ2-3,TRBD2,14,TGTGCCAGCGCGCCGGGAGGGTGGACAGATACGCAGTATTTT,CASAPGGWTDTQYF
-,TRBV6-1,TRBJ2-7,-,14,TGTGCCAGCAGTGAAGCAAGGCAGACCTACGAGCAGTACTTC,CASSEARQTYEQYF
-,TRBV5-5,TRBJ2-5,-,11,TGTGCCAGCACCTTACAGGAGACCCAGTACTTC,CASTLQETQYF
-,TRBV27,TRBJ1-1,-,11,TGTGCCAGCAGGGCCCTGGGTGAAACTTTCTTT,CASRALGETFF
few,TRBV4-2,TRBJ1-1,-,14,TGTGCCAGCAGCCTGTCGGACAGCCGAGCTGAAGCTTTCTTT,CASSLSDSRAEAFF
-,TRBV24-1,TRBJ2-3,TRBD2,15,TGTGCCACCAGTGATCTAGCGGGAGTGCCAGATACGCAGTATTTT,CATSDLAGVPDTQYF
-,TRBV2,TRBJ2-3,-,13,TGTGCCAGCCAGCTTTGGTTAGAAGATACGCAGTATTTT,CASQLWLEDTQYF
few,TRBV27,TRBJ2-1,-,16,TGTGCCAGCAGTCCCGAGGTGGGGGAGAAGGATAATGAGCAGTTCTTC,CASSPEVGEKDNEQFF
-,TRBV5-6,TRBJ2-5,TRBD2,16,TGTGCCAGCAGCCCACCAGGGAGGGCGGCGCGAGAGACCCAGTACTTC,CASSPPGRAARETQYF
-,TRBV5-5,TRBJ1-6,TRBD1,16,TGTGCCAGCAGCTCCCGGACAGGGGGCGAATGGTCCCCCCTCCACTTT,CASSSRTGGEWSPLHF